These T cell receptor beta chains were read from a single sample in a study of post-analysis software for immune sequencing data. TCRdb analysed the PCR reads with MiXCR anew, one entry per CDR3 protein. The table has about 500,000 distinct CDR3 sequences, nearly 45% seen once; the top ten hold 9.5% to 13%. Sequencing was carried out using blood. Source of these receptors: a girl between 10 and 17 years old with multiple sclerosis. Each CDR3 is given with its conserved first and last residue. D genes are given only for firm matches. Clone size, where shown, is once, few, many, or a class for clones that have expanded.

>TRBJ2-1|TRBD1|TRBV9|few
CASSFGQGYNEQFF
TGTGCCAGCAGCTTTGGACAGGGGTACAATGAGCAGTTCTTC
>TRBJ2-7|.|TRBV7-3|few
CASSLLPGNDEQYF
TGTGCCAGCAGCTTACTTCCAGGGAACGACGAGCAGTACTTC
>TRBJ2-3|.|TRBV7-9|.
CASSPRAGGTDTQYF
TGTGCCAGCAGCCCGCGGGCAGGGGGCACAGATACGCAGTATTTT
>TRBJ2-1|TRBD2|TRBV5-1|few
CASSEGLAGYNEQFF
TGCGCCAGCAGCGAGGGACTAGCGGGGTACAATGAGCAGTTCTTC
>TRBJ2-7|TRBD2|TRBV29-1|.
CSVSEASGGRLEQYF
TGCAGCGTTTCTGAAGCTAGCGGGGGCCGATTGGAGCAGTACTTC
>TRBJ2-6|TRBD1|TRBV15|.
CATSRTRTGGSFGANVLTF
TGTGCCACCAGCAGAACTCGGACAGGGGGCAGCTTTGGGGCCAACGTCCTGACTTTC
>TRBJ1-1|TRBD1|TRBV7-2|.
CASSLQGDRVVTFF
TGTGCCAGCAGCTTACAGGGGGACAGGGTCGTTACTTTCTTT
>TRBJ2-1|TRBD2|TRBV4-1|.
CASRGLGEGTQETQFF
TGCGCCAGCAGGGGACTAGGTGAAGGGACACAAGAGACCCAGTTCTTC
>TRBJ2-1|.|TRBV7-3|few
CASSFGVSSNNEQFF
TGTGCCAGCAGCTTTGGTGTTAGCAGTAACAATGAGCAGTTCTTC
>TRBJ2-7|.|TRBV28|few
CASSPYTYEQYF
TGTGCCAGCAGTCCCTATACCTACGAGCAGTACTTC
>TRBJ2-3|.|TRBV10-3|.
CALGGPDTQYF
TGTGCCCTGGGAGGTCCAGATACGCAGTATTTT
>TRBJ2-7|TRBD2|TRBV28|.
CASSLTLNSWEGVNSEQYF
TGTGCCAGCAGTTTAACTCTCAACTCCTGGGAGGGCGTTAATAGCGAGCAGTACTTC
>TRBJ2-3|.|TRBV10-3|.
CAISGGLTADTQYF
TGTGCCATCAGTGGGGGTCTAACGGCAGATACGCAGTATTTT
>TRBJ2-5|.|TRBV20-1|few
CSVPPSGRETQYF
TGCAGTGTCCCGCCTTCAGGGAGAGAGACCCAGTACTTC
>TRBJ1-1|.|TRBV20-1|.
CSAPERGRGAEAFF
TGCAGTGCACCCGAGAGGGGCAGGGGCGCTGAAGCTTTCTTT
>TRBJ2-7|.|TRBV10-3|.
CAISEGYYEQYF
TGTGCCATCAGTGAAGGGTACTACGAGCAGTACTTC
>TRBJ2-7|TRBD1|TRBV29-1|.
CSVEDGTEPYF
TGCAGCGTTGAAGACGGGACAGAGCCGTACTTC
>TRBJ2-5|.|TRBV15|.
CATSRRPWDGQETQYF
TGTGCCACCAGCCGTAGACCCTGGGACGGACAAGAGACCCAGTACTTC
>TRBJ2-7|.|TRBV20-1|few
CSARGGLTYEQYF
TGCAGTGCTAGAGGGGGGCTTACCTACGAGCAGTACTTC
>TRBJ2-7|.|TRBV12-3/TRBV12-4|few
CASRRGALNYEQYF
TGTGCCAGCAGGAGGGGGGCGCTTAACTACGAGCAGTACTTC
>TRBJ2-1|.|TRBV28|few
CASSLWSGSSYNEQFF
TGTGCCAGCAGTTTATGGTCTGGAAGCTCCTACAATGAGCAGTTCTTC
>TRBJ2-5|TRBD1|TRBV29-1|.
CSVEATGTVQETQYF
TGCAGCGTTGAAGCAACCGGGACAGTCCAAGAGACCCAGTACTTC
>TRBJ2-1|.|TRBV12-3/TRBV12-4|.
CASNLAVSYNEQFF
TGTGCCAGCAACCTAGCTGTTAGTTACAATGAGCAGTTCTTC
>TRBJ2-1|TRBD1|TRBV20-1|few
CSARDRDYNEQFF
TGCAGTGCCAGGGACAGGGACTACAATGAGCAGTTCTTC
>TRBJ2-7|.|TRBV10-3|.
CAITGTLNNEQYF
TGTGCCATCACCGGGACACTAAACAATGAGCAGTACTTC
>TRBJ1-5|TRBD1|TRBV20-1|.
CSAPREGAAGQPQHF
TGCAGTGCCCCTCGGGAGGGGGCAGCGGGCCAGCCCCAGCATTTT
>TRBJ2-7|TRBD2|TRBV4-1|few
CASSYEGLAAYEQYF
TGCGCCAGCAGCTATGAGGGACTAGCGGCTTACGAGCAGTACTTC
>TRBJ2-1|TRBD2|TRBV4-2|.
CASSQDGLAGVDEQFF
TGTGCCAGCAGCCAAGATGGACTAGCGGGAGTCGATGAGCAGTTCTTC
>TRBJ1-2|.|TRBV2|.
CASRSDRSLNYGYTF
TGTGCCAGCAGATCTGACAGGAGCCTTAACTATGGCTACACCTTC
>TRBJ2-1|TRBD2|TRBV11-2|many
CASSQGLAGGRAFIGQFF
TGTGCCAGCAGCCAAGGGCTAGCGGGAGGACGAGCTTTTATCGGGCAGTTCTTC
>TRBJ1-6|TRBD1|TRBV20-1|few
CSAKDRAGDSPLHF
TGCAGTGCTAAAGACAGGGCTGGGGATTCACCCCTCCACTTT
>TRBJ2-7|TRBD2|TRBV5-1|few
CASRLAGGPTFEQYF
TGCGCCAGCAGACTAGCGGGAGGGCCTACGTTCGAGCAGTACTTC
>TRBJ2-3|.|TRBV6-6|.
CASAWGSTDTQYF
TGTGCCAGCGCCTGGGGTAGCACAGATACGCAGTATTTT
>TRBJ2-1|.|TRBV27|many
CASSLRDNEQFF
TGTGCCAGCAGTTTACGGGACAATGAGCAGTTCTTC
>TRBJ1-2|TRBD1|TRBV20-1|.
CSVTPQGAAYGYTF
TGCAGTGTTACCCCACAGGGGGCAGCCTATGGCTACACCTTC
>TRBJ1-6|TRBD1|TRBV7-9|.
CASSLGGTDNSPLHF
TGTGCCAGCAGCTTAGGTGGGACAGATAATTCACCCCTCCACTTT
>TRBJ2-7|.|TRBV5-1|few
CASSLRAGDNPYEQYF
TGCGCCAGCAGCTTGAGAGCGGGTGACAACCCGTACGAGCAGTACTTC
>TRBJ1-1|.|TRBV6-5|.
CASSYKEGTGAFF
TGTGCCAGCAGTTATAAGGAGGGGACTGGAGCTTTCTTT
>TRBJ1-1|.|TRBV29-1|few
CSVESGEAFF
TGCAGCGTTGAGAGCGGTGAAGCTTTCTTT
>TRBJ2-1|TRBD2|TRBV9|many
CASSGSSGHYNEQFF
TGTGCCAGCAGCGGATCTAGCGGACACTACAATGAGCAGTTCTTC
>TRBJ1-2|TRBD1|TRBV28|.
CASTTTQDRGRGYGYTF
TGTGCCAGCACCACCACCCAGGACAGGGGGCGCGGGTATGGCTACACCTTC
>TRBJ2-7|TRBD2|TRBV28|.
CASRQPLARGSYEQYF
TGTGCCAGCAGACAACCACTAGCGCGAGGCTCCTACGAGCAGTACTTC
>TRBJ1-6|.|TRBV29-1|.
CSVENPLGAIHSPPHF
TGCAGCGTTGAAAATCCGTTGGGGGCGATTCATTCACCCCCCCACTTT
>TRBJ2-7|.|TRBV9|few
CASSPSTIRGSYEQYF
TGTGCCAGCAGCCCTTCTACCATCCGAGGGTCGTACGAGCAGTACTTC
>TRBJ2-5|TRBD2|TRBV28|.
CASSWTRLKETQYF
TGTGCCAGCAGCTGGACTAGGCTTAAAGAGACCCAGTACTTC
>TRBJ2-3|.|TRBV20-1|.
CSAVAEGGTDTQYF
TGCAGTGCTGTAGCGGAAGGGGGCACCGATACGCAGTATTTT
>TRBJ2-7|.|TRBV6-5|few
CASQGPGINYEQYF
TGTGCCAGCCAGGGCCCAGGAATTAACTACGAGCAGTACTTC
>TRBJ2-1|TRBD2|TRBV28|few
CASSLAGGPPIWQFF
TGTGCCAGCAGCTTAGCGGGAGGGCCCCCTATATGGCAGTTCTTC
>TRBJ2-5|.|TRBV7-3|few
CASSIGTQETQYF
TGTGCCAGCAGCATTGGGACACAAGAGACCCAGTACTTC
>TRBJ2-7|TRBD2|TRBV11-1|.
CASSFSDSGSSYEQYF
TGTGCCAGCAGCTTCAGTGATAGCGGGTCCTCCTACGAGCAGTACTTC
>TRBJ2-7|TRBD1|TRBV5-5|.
CASRSQGGYEQYF
TGTGCCAGCAGATCACAGGGGGGCTACGAGCAGTACTTC
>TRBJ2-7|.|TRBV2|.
CASSETGPYHNEQYF
TGTGCCAGCAGTGAAACGGGGCCCTATCACAATGAGCAGTACTTC
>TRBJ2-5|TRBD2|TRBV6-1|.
CASSRTGLAGGRETQYF
TGTGCCAGCAGCCGAACCGGACTAGCGGGAGGGAGAGAGACCCAGTACTTC
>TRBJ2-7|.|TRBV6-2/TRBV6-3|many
CAISLDGAVYEQYF
TGTGCCATCAGTCTCGACGGGGCGGTGTACGAGCAGTACTTC
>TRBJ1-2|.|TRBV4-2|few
CASSQEGFGYGYTF
TGTGCCAGCAGCCAGGAAGGGTTTGGCTATGGCTACACCTTC
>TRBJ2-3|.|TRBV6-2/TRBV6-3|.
CASRDILYTDTQYF
TGTGCCAGCCGGGACATCCTATACACAGATACGCAGTATTTT
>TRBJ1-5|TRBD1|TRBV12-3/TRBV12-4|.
CASSLAGSGGLQPQHF
TGTGCCAGCAGTTTAGCGGGGTCAGGGGGATTGCAGCCCCAGCATTTT
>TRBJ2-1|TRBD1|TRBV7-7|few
CASSPGQGAGNEQFF
TGTGCTAGCAGCCCAGGACAGGGGGCCGGGAATGAGCAGTTCTTC
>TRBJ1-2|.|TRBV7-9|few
CASSISQTGNLYGYTF
TGTGCCAGCAGCATATCGCAGACAGGAAACCTCTATGGCTACACCTTC